This TCR beta chain was obtained from a study of shared clonotypes between healthy human individuals. Study findings and constraints: Researchers sampled blood only, noting tissue repertoires likely differ.

Worth noting for this clone: No antigen is known for it.

CDR1 SNHLY and CDR2 FYNNEI come from the germline V gene. This CDR3 comprises 12 residues. Trimming removed 10 bases from V and 11 bases from J, with 17 bases in between. The sequencing of unsorted PBMC DNA took place on ten immunoSEQ deep assay plates. The protocol was immunoSEQ multiplex PCR, while the TCRdb copy is restricted to in-frame clones and leaves out a portion. The sample includes approximately 500,000 clones, around 79% of them seen just once. The specimen was PBMCs. The chain couples TRBV2 to TRBJ1-4; a weak D match, TRBD1 (6 bases). The clonotype comes from a woman aged 40 to 50 in good health. Some clones in this sample may be carry-over from other donors' samples. Here the CDR3 DNA reads TGTGCCACAACAGGGCCCTCAGGGAAACTGTTTTTT. This gives the protein CATTGPSGKLFF.